This T cell receptor (beta chain) was observed in a study of cytomegalovirus exposure and HLA in healthy donors. Study results and limitations: The authors later linked a missense DCLRE1C variant to TCR beta V- and J-gene trimming. Most TCRs appeared rarely, but some public TCRs recurred in many donors. Of the V segments, some could not be distinguished, including TRBV6-2 and TRBV6-3, and were excluded.

As concerns this clone: Antigen specificity is unknown.

This CDR3 contains 15 residues. Germline V gene sequence: CDR1 SGHRS, CDR2 YFSETQ. Losses at the gene ends were 9 bases for V and 8 bases for J; bases not matched to a gene: 14. With 60 Vbeta and 13 Jbeta primers, the PCR was carried out. The table came from immunoSEQ multiplex PCR; TCRdb's copy has only in-frame clones and leaves some out. The table has around 150,000 clones, under 80% seen once; the top ten hold roughly 1.4%. What was sequenced was PBMCs. This TCR was sampled from a woman in her twenties or thirties in good health and CMV-seronegative. The chain recombines TRBV5-1 with TRBJ1-6; 7 bases match TRBD1. Here the CDR3 reads CATKRDSTNDSPLHF. CDR3 in DNA: TGCGCCACCAAAAGGGACAGTACCAATGATTCACCCCTCCACTTT. Complete variable domain (other parts from reference TRBV5-1 and TRBJ1-6): KAGVTQTPRYLIKTRGQQVTLSCSPISGHRSVSWYQQTPGQGLQFLFEYFSETQRNKGNFPGRFSGRQFSNSRSEMNVSTLELGDSALYLCATKRDSTNDSPLHFGNGTRLTVT.